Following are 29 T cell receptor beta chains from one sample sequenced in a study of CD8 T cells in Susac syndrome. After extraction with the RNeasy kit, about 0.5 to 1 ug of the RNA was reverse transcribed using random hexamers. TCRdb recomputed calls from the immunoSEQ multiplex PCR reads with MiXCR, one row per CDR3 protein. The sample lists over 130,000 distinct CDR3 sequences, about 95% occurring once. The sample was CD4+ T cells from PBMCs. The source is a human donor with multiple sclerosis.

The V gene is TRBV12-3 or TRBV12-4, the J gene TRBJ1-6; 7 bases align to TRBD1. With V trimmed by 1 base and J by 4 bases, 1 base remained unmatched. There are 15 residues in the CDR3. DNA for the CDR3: TGTGCCAGCAGTTTAGGACAGGGTTATAATTCACCCCTCCACTTT. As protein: CASSLGQGYNSPLHF.

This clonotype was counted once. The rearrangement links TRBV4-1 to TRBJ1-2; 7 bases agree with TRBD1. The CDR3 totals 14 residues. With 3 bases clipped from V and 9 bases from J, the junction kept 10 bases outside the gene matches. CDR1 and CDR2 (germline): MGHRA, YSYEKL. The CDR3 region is CASSHVGQRISYTF. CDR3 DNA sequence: TGCGCCAGCAGCCACGTGGGACAGCGTATCAGCTACACCTTC.

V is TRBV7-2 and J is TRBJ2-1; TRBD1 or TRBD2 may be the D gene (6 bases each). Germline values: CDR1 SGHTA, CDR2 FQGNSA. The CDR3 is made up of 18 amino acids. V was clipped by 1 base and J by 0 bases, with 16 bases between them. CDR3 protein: CASSLVLRGPDSYNEQFF. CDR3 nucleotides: TGTGCCAGCAGCTTAGTACTCCGGGGGCCCGACTCCTACAATGAGCAGTTCTTC.

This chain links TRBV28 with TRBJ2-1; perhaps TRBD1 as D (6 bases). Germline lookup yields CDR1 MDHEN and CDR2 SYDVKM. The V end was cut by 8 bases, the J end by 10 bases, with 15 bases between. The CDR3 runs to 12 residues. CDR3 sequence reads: CASRKSGAEQFF. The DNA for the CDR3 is TGTGCCAGCCGAAAATCAGGGGCCGAGCAGTTCTTC.

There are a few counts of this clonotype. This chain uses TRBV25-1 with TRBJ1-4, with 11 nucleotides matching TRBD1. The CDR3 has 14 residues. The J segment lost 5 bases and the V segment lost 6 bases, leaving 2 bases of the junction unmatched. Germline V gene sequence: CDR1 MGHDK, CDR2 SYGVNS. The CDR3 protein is CASRGTGGNEKLFF. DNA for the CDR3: TGTGCCAGCAGGGGGACAGGGGGAAATGAAAAACTGTTTTTT.

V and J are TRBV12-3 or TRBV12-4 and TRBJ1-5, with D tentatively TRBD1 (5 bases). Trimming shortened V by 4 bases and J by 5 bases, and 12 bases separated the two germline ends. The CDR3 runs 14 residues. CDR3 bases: TGTGCCAGCAGTTCTAGAAGGGGAGATCAGCCCCAGCATTTT. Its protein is CASSSRRGDQPQHF.

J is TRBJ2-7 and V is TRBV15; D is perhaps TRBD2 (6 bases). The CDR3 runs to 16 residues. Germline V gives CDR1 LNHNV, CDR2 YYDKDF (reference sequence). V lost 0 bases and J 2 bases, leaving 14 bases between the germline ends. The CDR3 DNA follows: TGTGCCACCAGCAGAGAAACGGCGGGGTCGGCCTACGAGCAGTACTTC. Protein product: CATSRETAGSAYEQYF.

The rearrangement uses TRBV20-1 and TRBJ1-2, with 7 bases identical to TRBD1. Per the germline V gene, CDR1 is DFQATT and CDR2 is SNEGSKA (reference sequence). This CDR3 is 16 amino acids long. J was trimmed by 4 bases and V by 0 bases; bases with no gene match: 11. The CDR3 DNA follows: TGCAGTGCTAGAGATCATGGGAGACAGGGAAGCTATGGCTACACCTTC. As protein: CSARDHGRQGSYGYTF.

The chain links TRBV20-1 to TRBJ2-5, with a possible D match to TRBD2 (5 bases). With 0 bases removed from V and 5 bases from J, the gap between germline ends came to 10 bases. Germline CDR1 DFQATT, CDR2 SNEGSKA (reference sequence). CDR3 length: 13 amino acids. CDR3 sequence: CSARDGGRETQYF. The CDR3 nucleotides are TGCAGTGCTAGAGATGGCGGGCGGGAGACCCAGTACTTC.

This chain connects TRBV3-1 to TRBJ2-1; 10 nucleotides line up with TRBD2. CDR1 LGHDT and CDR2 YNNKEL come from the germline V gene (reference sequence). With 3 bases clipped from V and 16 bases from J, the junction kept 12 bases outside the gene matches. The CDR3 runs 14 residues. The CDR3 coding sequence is TGTGCCAGCAGCCACCCGTCTAGCGGGAGTATCGTTTTCTTC. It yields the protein CASSHPSSGSIVFF.

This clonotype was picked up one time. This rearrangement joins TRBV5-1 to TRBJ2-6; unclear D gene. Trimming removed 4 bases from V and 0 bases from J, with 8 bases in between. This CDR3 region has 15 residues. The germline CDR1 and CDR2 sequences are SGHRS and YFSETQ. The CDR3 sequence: CASSRSLSGANVLTF. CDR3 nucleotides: TGCGCCAGCAGCAGGAGTCTCTCTGGGGCCAACGTCCTGACTTTC.

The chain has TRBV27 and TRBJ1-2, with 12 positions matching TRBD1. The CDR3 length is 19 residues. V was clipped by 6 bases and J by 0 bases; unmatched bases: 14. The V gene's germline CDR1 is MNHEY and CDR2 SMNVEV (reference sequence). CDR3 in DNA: TGTGCCAGCAGGCCAAACTTGGGACAGGGGGCGTCAGCTAACTATGGCTACACCTTC. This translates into CASRPNLGQGASANYGYTF.

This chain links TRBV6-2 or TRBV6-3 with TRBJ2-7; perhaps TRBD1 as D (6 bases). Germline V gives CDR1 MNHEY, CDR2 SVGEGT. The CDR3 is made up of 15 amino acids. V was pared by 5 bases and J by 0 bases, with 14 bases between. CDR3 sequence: CASSLQGIGSYEQYF. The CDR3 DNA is TGTGCCAGCAGTCTACAGGGAATCGGCTCCTACGAGCAGTACTTC.

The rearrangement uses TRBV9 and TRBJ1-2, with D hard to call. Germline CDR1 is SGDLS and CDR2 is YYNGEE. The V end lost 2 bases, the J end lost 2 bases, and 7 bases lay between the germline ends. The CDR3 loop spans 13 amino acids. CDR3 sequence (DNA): TGTGCCAGCAGCGTGGCAGAAAACTATGGCTACACCTTC. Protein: CASSVAENYGYTF.

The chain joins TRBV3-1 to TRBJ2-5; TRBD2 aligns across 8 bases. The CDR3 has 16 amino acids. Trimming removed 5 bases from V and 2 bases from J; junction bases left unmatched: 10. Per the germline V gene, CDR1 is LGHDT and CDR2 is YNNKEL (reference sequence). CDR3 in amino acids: CASSSPGLVLQETQYF. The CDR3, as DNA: TGTGCCAGCAGCTCTCCGGGACTAGTTCTTCAAGAGACCCAGTACTTC.

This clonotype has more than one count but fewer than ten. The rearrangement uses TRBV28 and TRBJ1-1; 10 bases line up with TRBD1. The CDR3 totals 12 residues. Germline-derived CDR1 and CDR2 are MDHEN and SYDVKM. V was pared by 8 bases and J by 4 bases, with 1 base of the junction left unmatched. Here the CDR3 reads CASRTGGTEAFF. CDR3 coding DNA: TGTGCCAGCCGGACAGGGGGCACTGAAGCTTTCTTT.

CDR3 in DNA: TGTGCCTGGGGGGGGACCCTTTCGGGGACCCAGTACTTC. Its protein is CAWGGTLSGTQYF. V gene TRBV30 combines with J gene TRBJ2-5; possibly TRBD2 for D (6 bases). The germline V gene encodes CDR1 GTSNPN and CDR2 SVGIG (reference sequence). This CDR3 comprises 13 residues. Trimming shortened V by 5 bases and J by 7 bases, and 17 bases separated the two germline ends.

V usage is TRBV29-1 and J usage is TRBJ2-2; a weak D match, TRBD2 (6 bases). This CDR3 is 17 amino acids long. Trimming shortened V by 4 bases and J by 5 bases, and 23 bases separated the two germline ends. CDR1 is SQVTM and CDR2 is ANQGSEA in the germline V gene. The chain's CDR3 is CSVGTRGGRSRTGELFF. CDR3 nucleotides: TGCAGCGTTGGGACCCGTGGGGGGAGGTCTAGGACCGGGGAGCTGTTTTTT.

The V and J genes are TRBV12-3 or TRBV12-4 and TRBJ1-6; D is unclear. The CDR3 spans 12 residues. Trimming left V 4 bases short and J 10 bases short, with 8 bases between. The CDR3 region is CASSSAQSPLHF. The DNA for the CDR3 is TGTGCCAGCAGTTCGGCCCAATCACCCCTCCACTTT.

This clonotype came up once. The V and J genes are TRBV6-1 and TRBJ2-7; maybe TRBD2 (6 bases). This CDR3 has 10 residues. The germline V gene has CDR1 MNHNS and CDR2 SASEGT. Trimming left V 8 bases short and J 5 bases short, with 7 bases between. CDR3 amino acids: CASGRNEQYF. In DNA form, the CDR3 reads TGTGCCAGCGGGAGGAACGAGCAGTACTTC.

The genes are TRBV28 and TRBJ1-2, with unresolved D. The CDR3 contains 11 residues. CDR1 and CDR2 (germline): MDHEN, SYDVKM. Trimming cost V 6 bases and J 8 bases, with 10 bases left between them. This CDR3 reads CASRDGFGYTF. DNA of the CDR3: TGTGCCAGCAGGGATGGGTTCGGCTACACCTTC.

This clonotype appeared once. CDR3: CASSAGPTSEQYF. CDR3 DNA: TGTGCCAGCAGCGCGGGACCAACTAGCGAGCAGTACTTC. V usage is TRBV9 and J usage is TRBJ2-7; TRBD1 or TRBD2 may be the D gene (5 bases each). The germline V and J ends were trimmed by 3 bases and 6 bases, with 13 bases remaining between them. The CDR3 spans 13 residues. Germline loops: CDR1 SGDLS, CDR2 YYNGEE.

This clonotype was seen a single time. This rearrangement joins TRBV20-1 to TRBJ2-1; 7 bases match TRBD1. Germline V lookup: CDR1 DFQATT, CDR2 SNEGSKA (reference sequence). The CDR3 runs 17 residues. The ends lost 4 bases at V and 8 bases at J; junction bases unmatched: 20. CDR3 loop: CSANPTGNRAGGDEQFF. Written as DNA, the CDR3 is TGCAGTGCTAACCCGACAGGGAATAGGGCGGGCGGCGATGAGCAGTTCTTC.

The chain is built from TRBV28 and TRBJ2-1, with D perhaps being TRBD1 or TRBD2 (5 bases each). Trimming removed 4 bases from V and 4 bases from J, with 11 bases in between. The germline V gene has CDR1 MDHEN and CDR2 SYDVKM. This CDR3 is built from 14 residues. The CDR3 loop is CASSSAGRYNEQFF. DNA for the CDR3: TGTGCCAGCAGTTCCGCAGGGAGATACAATGAGCAGTTCTTC.

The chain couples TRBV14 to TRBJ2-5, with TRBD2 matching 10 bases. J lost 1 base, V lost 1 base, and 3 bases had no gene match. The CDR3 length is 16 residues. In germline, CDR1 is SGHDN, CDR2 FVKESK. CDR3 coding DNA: TGTGCCAGCAGCCAAGTACTAGCGGGATTCCAAGAGACCCAGTACTTC. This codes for CASSQVLAGFQETQYF.

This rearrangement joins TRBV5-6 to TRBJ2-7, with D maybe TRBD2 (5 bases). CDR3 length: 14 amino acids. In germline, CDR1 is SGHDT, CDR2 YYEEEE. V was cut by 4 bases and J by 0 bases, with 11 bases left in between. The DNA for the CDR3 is TGTGCCAGCAGCATGTATAGCGCCTCCTACGAGCAGTACTTC. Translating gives CASSMYSASYEQYF.

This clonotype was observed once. This CDR3 reads CSVAGTSHESNNEQFF. DNA of the CDR3: TGCAGCGTTGCCGGGACTAGCCACGAGAGTAACAATGAGCAGTTCTTC. The chain recombines TRBV29-1 with TRBJ2-1; 9 bases are shared with TRBD2. CDR1 and CDR2 (germline): SQVTM, ANQGSEA. The V gene end was trimmed by 4 bases and the J gene end by 5 bases; junction bases not matched to a gene: 12. There are 16 residues in the CDR3.

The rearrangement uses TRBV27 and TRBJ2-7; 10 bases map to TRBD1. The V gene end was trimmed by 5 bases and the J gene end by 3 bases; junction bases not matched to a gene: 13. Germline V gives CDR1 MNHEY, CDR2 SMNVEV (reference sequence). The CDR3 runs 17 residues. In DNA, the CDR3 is TGTGCCAGCAGTAAACCGAAAACCGGGACAGGGGTCTACGAGCAGTACTTC. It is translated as CASSKPKTGTGVYEQYF.

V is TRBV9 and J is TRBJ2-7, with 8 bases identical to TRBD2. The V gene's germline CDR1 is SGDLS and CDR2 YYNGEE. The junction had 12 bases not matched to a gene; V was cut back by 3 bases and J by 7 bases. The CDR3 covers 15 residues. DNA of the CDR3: TGTGCCAGCAGCGCCGGGACCGGGGGGGTGCGGGAGCAGTACTTC. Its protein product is CASSAGTGGVREQYF.